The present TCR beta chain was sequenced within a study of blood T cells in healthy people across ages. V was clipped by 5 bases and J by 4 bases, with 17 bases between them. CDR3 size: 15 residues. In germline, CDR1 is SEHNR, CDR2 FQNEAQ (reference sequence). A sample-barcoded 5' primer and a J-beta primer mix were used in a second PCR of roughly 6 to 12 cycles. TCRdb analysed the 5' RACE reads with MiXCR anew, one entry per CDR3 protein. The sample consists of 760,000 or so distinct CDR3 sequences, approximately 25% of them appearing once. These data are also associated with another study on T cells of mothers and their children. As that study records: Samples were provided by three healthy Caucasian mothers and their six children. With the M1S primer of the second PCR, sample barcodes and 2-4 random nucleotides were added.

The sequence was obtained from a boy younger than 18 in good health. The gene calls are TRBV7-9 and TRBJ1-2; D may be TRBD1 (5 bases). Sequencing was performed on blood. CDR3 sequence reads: CASSARGPQGYGYTF. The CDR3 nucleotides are TGTGCCAGCAGCGCCAGAGGACCCCAGGGCTATGGCTACACCTTC.